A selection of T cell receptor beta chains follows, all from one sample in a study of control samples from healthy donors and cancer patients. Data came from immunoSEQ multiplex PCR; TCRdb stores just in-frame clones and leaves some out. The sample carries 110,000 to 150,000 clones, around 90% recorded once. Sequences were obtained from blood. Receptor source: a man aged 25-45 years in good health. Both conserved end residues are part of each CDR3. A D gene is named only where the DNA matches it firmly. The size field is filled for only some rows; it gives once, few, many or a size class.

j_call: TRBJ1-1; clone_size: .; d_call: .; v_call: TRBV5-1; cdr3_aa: CASTRQQSNTEAFF; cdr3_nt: TGCGCCAGCACCCGCCAACAATCGAACACTGAAGCTTTCTTT
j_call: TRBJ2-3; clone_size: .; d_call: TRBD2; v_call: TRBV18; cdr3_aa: CASSPGGGSTDTQYF; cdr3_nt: TGTGCCAGCTCACCAGGGGGGGGAAGCACAGATACGCAGTATTTT
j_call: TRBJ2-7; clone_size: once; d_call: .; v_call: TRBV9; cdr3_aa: CASSVAADSYEQYF; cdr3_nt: TGTGCCAGCAGCGTAGCGGCGGACTCCTACGAGCAGTACTTC
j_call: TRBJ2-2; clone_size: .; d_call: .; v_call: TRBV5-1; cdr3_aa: CASSLEPDNTGELFF; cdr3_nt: TGCGCCAGCAGCTTGGAGCCGGACAACACCGGGGAGCTGTTTTTT
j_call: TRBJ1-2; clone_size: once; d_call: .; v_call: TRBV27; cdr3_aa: CASSRGATNYGYTF; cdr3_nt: TGTGCCAGCTCCCGTGGGGCTACAAACTATGGCTACACCTTC
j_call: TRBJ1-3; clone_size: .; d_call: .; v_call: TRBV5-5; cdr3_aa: CASSLVGGFGNTIYF; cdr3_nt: TGTGCCAGCAGCTTAGTAGGAGGGTTCGGAAACACCATATATTTT
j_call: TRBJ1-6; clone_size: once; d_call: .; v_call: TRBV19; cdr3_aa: CASSREHRDSPLHF; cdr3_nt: TGTGCCAGTAGCAGGGAACATCGAGATTCACCCCTCCACTTT
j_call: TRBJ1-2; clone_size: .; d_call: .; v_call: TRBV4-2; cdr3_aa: CASSQTLRGYTF; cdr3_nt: TGTGCCAGCAGCCAAACTTTGAGGGGCTACACCTTC
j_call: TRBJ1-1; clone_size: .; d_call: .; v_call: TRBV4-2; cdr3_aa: CASSQVGHLNTEAFF; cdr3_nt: TGTGCCAGCAGCCAAGTTGGGCATTTGAACACTGAAGCTTTCTTT
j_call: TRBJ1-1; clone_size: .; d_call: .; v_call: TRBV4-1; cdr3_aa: CASSRIPGEAFF; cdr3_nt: TGCGCCAGCAGCCGGATCCCCGGTGAAGCTTTCTTT
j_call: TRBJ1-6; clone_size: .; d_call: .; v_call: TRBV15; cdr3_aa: CATSRAGTYNLNSPLHF; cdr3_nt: TGTGCCACCAGCAGAGCCGGGACATACAACTTGAATTCACCCCTCCACTTT
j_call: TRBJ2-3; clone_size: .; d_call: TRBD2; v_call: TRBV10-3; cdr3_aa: CAISELAGEGTDTQYF; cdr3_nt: TGTGCCATCAGTGAGCTAGCGGGAGAGGGCACAGATACGCAGTATTTT
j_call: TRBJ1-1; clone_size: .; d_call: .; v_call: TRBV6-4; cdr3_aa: CASSDPGTVNTEAFF; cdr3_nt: TGTGCCAGCAGTGACCCCGGGACCGTGAACACTGAAGCTTTCTTT
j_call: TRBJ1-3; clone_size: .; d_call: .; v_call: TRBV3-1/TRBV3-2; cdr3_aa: CASSPYDGPNTIYF; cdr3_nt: TGTGCCAGCAGCCCCTACGACGGCCCAAACACCATATATTTT
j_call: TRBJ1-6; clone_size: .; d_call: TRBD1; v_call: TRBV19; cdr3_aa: CASREQGANSPLHF; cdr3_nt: TGTGCCAGTAGGGAACAGGGGGCTAATTCACCCCTCCACTTT
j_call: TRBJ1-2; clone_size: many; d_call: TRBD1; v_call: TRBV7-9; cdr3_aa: CASSLLGLTGANYGYTF; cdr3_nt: TGTGCCAGCAGCTTATTAGGTTTAACAGGGGCTAACTATGGCTACACCTTC
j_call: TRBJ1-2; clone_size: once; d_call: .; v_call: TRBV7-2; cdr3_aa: CASSFGTGVGYTF; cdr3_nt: TGTGCCAGCAGCTTCGGGACCGGAGTTGGCTACACCTTC
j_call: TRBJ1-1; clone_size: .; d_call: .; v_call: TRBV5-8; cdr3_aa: CASSPRPDEAFF; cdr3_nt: TGTGCCAGCAGCCCCAGGCCAGATGAAGCTTTCTTT
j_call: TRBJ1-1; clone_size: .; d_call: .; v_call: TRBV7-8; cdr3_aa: CASSSREGVDTEAFF; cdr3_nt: TGTGCCAGCAGCTCTAGGGAGGGGGTTGACACTGAAGCTTTCTTT
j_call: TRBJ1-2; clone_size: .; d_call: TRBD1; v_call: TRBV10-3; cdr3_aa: CAISDREHYGYTF; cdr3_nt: TGTGCCATCAGCGACAGGGAACACTATGGCTACACCTTC
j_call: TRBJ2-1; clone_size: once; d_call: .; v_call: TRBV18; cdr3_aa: CASSPPLGEQFF; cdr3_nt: TGTGCCAGCTCACCACCCTTGGGTGAGCAGTTCTTC
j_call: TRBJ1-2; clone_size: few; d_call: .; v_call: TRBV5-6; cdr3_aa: CASSLGTGVYYYGYTF; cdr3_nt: TGTGCCAGCAGCCTCGGAACGGGAGTTTACTACTATGGCTACACCTTC
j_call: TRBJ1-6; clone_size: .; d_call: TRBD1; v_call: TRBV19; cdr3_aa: CASRIDPQGATYNSPLHF; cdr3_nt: TGTGCCAGTAGAATTGATCCCCAGGGGGCGACTTATAATTCACCCCTCCACTTT
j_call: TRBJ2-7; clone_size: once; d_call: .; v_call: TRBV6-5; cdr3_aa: CASRPNSARSYEQYF; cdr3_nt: TGTGCCAGCAGACCGAACTCAGCCCGTTCCTACGAGCAGTACTTC
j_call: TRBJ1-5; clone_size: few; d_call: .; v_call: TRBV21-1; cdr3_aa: CANRLYSNQPQHF; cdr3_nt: TGTGCCAACAGGCTTTATAGCAATCAGCCCCAGCATTTT
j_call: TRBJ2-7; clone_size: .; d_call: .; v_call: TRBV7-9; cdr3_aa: CASSSLGEQYF; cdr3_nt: TGTGCCAGCAGCTCGCTCGGGGAGCAGTACTTC
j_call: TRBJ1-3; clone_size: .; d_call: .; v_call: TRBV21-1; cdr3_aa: CASILVTGNSGNTIYF; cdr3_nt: TGTGCCAGCATCCTGGTGACGGGGAACTCTGGAAACACCATATATTTT
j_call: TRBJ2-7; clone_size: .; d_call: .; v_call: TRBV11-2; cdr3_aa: CASSEAYEQYF; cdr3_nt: TGTGCCAGCAGCGAGGCCTACGAGCAGTACTTC
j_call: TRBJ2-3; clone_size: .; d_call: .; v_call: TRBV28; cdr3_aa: CASSLRVGGSTDTQYF; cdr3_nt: TGTGCCAGCAGTTTAAGAGTAGGCGGGAGCACAGATACGCAGTATTTT
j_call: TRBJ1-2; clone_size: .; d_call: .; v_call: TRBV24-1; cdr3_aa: CATRGADPEDGYTF; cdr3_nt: TGTGCCACCAGAGGAGCGGACCCTGAGGACGGCTACACCTTC
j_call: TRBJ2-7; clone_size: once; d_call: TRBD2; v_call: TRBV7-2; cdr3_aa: CASSSPGLAGGYYEQYF; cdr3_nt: TGTGCCAGCAGCTCCCCGGGACTAGCGGGGGGTTACTACGAGCAGTACTTC
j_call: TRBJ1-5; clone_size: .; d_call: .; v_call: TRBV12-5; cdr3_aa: CASGPTGANWGNQPQHF; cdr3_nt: TGTGCTAGTGGTCCAACCGGGGCAAATTGGGGCAATCAGCCCCAGCATTTT
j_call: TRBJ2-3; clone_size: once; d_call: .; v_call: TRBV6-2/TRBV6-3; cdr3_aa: CASSYPRVGNTQYF; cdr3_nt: TGTGCCAGCAGTTACCCTAGAGTGGGAAATACGCAGTATTTT
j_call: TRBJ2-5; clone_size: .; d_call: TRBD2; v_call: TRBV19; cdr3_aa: CASSIGLAGVTLETQYF; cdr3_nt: TGTGCCAGTAGTATCGGACTAGCGGGGGTTACCTTAGAGACCCAGTACTTC
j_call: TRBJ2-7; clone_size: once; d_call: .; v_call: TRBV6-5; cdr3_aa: CASSSGLPPEQYF; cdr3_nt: TGTGCCAGCAGTTCCGGACTCCCGCCCGAGCAGTACTTC
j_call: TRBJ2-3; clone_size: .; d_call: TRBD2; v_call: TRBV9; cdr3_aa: CASSSGRLAGVSTTDTQYF; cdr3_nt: TGTGCCAGCTCATCGGGGAGACTAGCGGGAGTCAGCACCACAGATACGCAGTATTTT
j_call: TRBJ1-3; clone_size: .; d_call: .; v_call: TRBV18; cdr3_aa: CASSPLSTATTIYF; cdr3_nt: TGTGCCAGCTCACCACTTTCGACGGCGACCACCATATATTTT
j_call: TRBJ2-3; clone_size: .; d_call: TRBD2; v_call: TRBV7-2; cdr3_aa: CASSPVLAGDLTDTQYF; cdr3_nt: TGTGCCAGCAGCCCTGTACTAGCGGGAGATTTAACAGATACGCAGTATTTT
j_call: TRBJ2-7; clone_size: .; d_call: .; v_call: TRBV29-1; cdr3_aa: CSVEDPNRAYEQYF; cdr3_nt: TGCAGCGTTGAAGATCCAAACAGGGCCTACGAGCAGTACTTC
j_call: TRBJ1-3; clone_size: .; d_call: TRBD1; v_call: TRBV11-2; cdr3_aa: CASSGGTGVFGNTIYF; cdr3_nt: TGTGCCAGCAGCGGGGGGACAGGGGTCTTTGGAAACACCATATATTTT
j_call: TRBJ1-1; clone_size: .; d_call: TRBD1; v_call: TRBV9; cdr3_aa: CASSAQGQGNTEAFF; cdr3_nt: TGTGCCAGCAGCGCACAGGGACAGGGGAACACTGAAGCTTTCTTT
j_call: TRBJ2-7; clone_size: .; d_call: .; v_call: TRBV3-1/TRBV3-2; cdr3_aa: CASSQGWRDSYEQYF; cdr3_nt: TGTGCCAGCAGCCAAGGATGGCGGGACTCCTACGAGCAGTACTTC
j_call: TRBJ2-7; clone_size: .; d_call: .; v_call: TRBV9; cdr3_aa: CASSVDPVATYEQYF; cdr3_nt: TGTGCCAGCAGCGTAGATCCGGTAGCGACCTACGAGCAGTACTTC
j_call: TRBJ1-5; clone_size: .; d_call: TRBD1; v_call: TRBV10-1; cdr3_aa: CASSEQGCLNQPQHF; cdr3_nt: TGCGCCAGCAGTGAACAGGGGTGTCTCAATCAGCCCCAGCATTTT
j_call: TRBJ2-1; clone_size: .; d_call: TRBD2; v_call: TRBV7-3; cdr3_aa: CASSSGRYNEQFF; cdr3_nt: TGTGCCAGCTCCAGCGGGAGGTACAATGAGCAGTTCTTC
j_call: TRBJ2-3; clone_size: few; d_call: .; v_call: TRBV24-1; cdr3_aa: CATSEGGTDTQYF; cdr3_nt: TGTGCCACCAGTGAGGGGGGTACAGATACGCAGTATTTT
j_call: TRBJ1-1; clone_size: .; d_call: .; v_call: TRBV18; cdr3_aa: CASSQTENTEAFF; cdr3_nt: TGTGCCAGCTCACAGACAGAAAACACTGAAGCTTTCTTT
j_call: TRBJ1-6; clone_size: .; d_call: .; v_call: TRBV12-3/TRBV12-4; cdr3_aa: CASSLADNSPLHF; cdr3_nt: TGTGCCAGCAGTTTGGCAGATAATTCACCCCTCCACTTT
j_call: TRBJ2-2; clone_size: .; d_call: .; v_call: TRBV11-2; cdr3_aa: CASSLAPWTPGELFF; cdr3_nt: TGTGCCAGCAGCTTAGCGCCCTGGACCCCCGGGGAGCTGTTTTTT
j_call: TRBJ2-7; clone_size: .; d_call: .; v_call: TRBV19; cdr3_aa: CASSIKWGNYEQYF; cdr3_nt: TGTGCCAGTAGTATAAAGTGGGGGAACTACGAGCAGTACTTC
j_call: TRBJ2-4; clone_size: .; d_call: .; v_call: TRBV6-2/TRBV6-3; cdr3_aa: CASSYSLAKNIQYF; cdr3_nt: TGTGCCAGCAGTTACTCTTTAGCCAAAAACATTCAGTACTTC
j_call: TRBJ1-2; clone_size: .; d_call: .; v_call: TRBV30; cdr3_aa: CAWSGGGTSYGYTF; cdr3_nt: TGTGCCTGGAGCGGTGGGGGTACCTCCTATGGCTACACCTTC
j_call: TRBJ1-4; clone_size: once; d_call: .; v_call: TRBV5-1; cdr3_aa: CASSLGLNEKLFF; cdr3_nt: TGCGCCAGCAGCTTGGGCCTTAATGAAAAACTGTTTTTT
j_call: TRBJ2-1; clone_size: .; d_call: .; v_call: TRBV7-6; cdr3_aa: CASSRNSAGLYNEQFF; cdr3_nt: TGTGCCAGCAGCCGGAACTCTGCGGGGCTCTACAATGAGCAGTTCTTC
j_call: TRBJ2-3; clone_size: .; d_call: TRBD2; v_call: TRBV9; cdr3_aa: CASSEGLVNTDTQYF; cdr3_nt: TGTGCCAGCAGCGAGGGACTAGTAAATACGGATACGCAGTATTTT